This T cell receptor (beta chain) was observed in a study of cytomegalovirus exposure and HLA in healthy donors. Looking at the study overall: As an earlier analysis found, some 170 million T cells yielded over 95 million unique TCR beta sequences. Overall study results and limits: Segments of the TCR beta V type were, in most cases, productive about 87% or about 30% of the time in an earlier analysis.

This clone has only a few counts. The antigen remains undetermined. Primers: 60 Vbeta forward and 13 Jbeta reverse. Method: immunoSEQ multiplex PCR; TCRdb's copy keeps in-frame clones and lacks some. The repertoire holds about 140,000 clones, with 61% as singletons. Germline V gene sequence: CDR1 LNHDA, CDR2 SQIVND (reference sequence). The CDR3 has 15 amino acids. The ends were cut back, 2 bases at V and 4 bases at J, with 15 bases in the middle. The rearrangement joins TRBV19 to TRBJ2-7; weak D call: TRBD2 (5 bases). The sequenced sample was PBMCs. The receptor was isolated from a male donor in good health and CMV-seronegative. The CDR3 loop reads CASSIRAGRGYEQYF. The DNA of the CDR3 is TGTGCCAGTAGTATACGGGCAGGTAGAGGGTACGAGCAGTACTTC.